What follows describes a single TCR beta chain. Its specific antigen is unknown. No base qualities exist here, and no much larger clone lies one base off it. This specimen comes from a study of blood T cell repertoires in COVID-19 (TCRdb year 2020). Notes on the research overall: Collaborator samples came from the United States, Italy and Spain and covered acute and convalescent phases of COVID-19. The dataset comprised deeply sampled blood TCRbeta repertoires from subjects exposed to, actively infected with, or recovered from COVID-19. The repertoires were released in a freely available public database intended as a resource for research on the immune response to SARS-CoV-2. Where available, HLA class I and class II types were taken from metadata supplied by the sample provider and were not determined by assay-based typing. The sample metadata nearly always contained a de-identified subject ID, COVID-19 status, age in years and sex. Samples were obtained from the ongoing ImmuneRACE study (first 160 participants) and from 1,254 subjects provided by 6 global collaborators. The material from the prospective study consisted of cDNA or gDNA derived from T cells, B-cell-depleted T cells, or PBMCs.

The collaborating institutions used their own protocols to collect whole blood in K2EDTA tubes. For TCRbeta analysis, collaborator samples were shipped as frozen whole blood, as isolated PBMCs, or as DNA extracted from either sample type. What the authors observed across the whole study: Clinical and demographic metadata were provided uncurated, with the amount varying by source and participant.

According to the germline V gene, CDR1 reads SGHRS and CDR2 reads YFSETQ. After removal of 3 bases from V and 0 bases from J, the junction retains 3 bases not matched to a gene. The CDR3 sequence holds 18 residues, the cysteine and phenylalanine included. Of all the DNA, just the CDR3 is kept, 54 bases in frame from base 1. TCRbeta CDR3 regions were amplified from genomic DNA by means of the immunoSEQ Assay, a bias-controlled multiplex PCR. On the study's bioinformatics: The number of nucleated cells in each sample was estimated by amplification of reference gene primers within the assay. Sequence reads were collapsed and filtered to measure the absolute abundance of every unique TCRbeta CDR3 rearrangement. For each sample, productive Simpson clonality was calculated by taking the square root of Simpson's diversity index across productive rearrangements. Imported from immuneACCESS, the table was reduced by TCRdb to in-frame sequences with V and J called. These copies leave out some clones; in studies compared against another copy, an unresolved V gene accounts for under half, and the cause of the remainder is not known. For V, J and clone size, that table is used; D and trimming come from the DNA. The sample table holds 130,000 to 150,000 clones, of which 81% were seen once. Roughly 8.8% of the sample goes to the ten largest clones.

The specimen was peripheral blood. The TCR originated in a human donor with acute or convalescent COVID-19. The donor label of this sample is uncertain. The chain is assembled from TRBV5-1 and TRBJ2-2; 15 central bases correspond to TRBD2. DNA sequence: TGCGCCAGCAGCTACGGACTAGCGGGGGGGACGAACACCGGGGAGCTGTTTTTT. This encodes CASSYGLAGGTNTGELFF.